The 21 T cell receptor beta chains in this list originate from one sample, sequenced in a study of T-cell reconstitution after alpha-beta-depleted transplantation in children. This sample's TCRbeta library carried unique molecular identifier barcodes. MiXCR was run by TCRdb on the PCR reads, yielding one entry per CDR3 protein. There are roughly 200,000 distinct CDR3 sequences in the sample; about 8.7% occur only once, and approximately 40% lies in the top ten. The sequenced sample was PBMCs, mostly from graft donor cells, obtained 360 days after TCRalphabeta/CD19-depleted stem cell transplant. Source of these receptors: a male patient between 2 and 9 years old who had a stem cell transplant for acute myeloid leukemia, so the T cells may come from the graft donor.

In this sample, this clonotype turned up many times. This chain links TRBV9 with TRBJ2-2; D not resolved. V was clipped by 0 bases and J by 5 bases, with 5 bases between them. Germline V gives CDR1 SGDLS, CDR2 YYNGEE. The CDR3 is 13 amino acids. CDR3 sequence (DNA): TGTGCCAGCAGCGTAGCCACAACCGGGGAGCTGTTTTTT. Amino acid sequence: CASSVATTGELFF.

This clonotype was counted between two and nine times. The chain recombines TRBV20-1 with TRBJ1-4, with D possibly being TRBD1 (5 bases). CDR3 length: 14 amino acids. V gave up 3 bases and J gave up 6 bases, with 14 bases separating them. Germline V gene data show CDR1 as DFQATT and CDR2 as SNEGSKA (reference sequence). The CDR3 sequence is CSASDDPGDEKLFF. Here the CDR3 DNA reads TGCAGTGCTAGTGACGACCCGGGGGATGAAAAACTGTTTTTT.

The CDR3 here is CAISDGRPDRGGTEAFF. The CDR3 DNA sequence: TGTGCCATCAGTGACGGAAGGCCGGACAGGGGAGGGACTGAAGCTTTCTTT. The chain joins TRBV10-3 to TRBJ1-1; 9 bases fit TRBD1. The V and J ends lost 3 bases and 5 bases, in that order; junction bases with no gene match: 13. CDR3 length equals 17 residues. The V gene's germline CDR1 is ENHRY and CDR2 SYGVKD.

This clonotype has more than one count but fewer than ten. The chain combines TRBV10-3 with TRBJ1-1, with D perhaps matching TRBD1 (5 bases). Germline CDR1 is ENHRY and CDR2 is SYGVKD. The germline V and J ends were trimmed by 3 bases and 3 bases, with 11 bases remaining between them. The CDR3 is 14 amino acids. As DNA, the CDR3 is TGTGCCATCAGTGACATTGGGGGTGACACTGAAGCTTTCTTT. Its translation: CAISDIGGDTEAFF.

V and J are TRBV12-3 or TRBV12-4 and TRBJ2-3, with a possible D match to TRBD2 (6 bases). This CDR3 is built from 15 residues. V lost 5 bases and J 2 bases, leaving 14 bases between the germline ends. The CDR3 DNA is TGTGCCAGCAGTGGCCCGACTAGATCCACAGATACGCAGTATTTT. Its protein is CASSGPTRSTDTQYF.

Only a few counts were recorded for this clonotype. V usage is TRBV5-1 and J usage is TRBJ2-3; 11 bases agree with TRBD1. With 7 bases clipped from V and 5 bases from J, the junction kept 6 bases outside the gene matches. The CDR3 is 14 residues long. Germline lookup yields CDR1 SGHRS and CDR2 YFSETQ. The CDR3 nucleotides are TGCGCCAGCGGAAAGGACAGGGGGCAAGATACGCAGTATTTT. Translating gives CASGKDRGQDTQYF.

The chain uses TRBV11-1 and TRBJ2-2; a possible D gene is TRBD2 (5 bases). CDR1 is SGHAT and CDR2 is FQDESV in the germline V gene (reference sequence). CDR3 length: 15 residues. The V and J ends lost 2 bases and 6 bases respectively, with 13 bases between them. The CDR3 protein is CASSLIAGVAGELFF. CDR3 bases: TGTGCCAGCAGCTTAATAGCCGGGGTGGCCGGGGAGCTGTTTTTT. The variable domain in full, with the rest retrieved from reference TRBV11-1 and TRBJ2-2, is EAEVAQSPRYKITEKSQAVAFWCDPISGHATLYWYRQILGQGPELLVQFQDESVVDDSQLPKDRFSAERLKGVDSTLKIQPAELGDSAMYLCASSLIAGVAGELFFGEGSRLTVL.

This clonotype was seen many times. The V call is TRBV7-8, the J call TRBJ2-2, with 7 bases matching TRBD2. Germline V gene sequence: CDR1 SGHVS, CDR2 FQNEAQ. The ends lost 6 bases at V and 5 bases at J; junction bases unmatched: 6. The CDR3 totals 14 residues. The CDR3 DNA follows: TGTGCCAGCAGGGGGAGCGGGGTTACCGGGGAGCTGTTTTTT. This encodes CASRGSGVTGELFF.

The chain has TRBV19 and TRBJ2-1; D unclear. CDR3 length: 12 residues. Germline V gene lookup returns CDR1 LNHDA and CDR2 SQIVND (reference sequence). Deletions cut 4 bases from V and 10 bases from J, with 11 bases between. The CDR3, as DNA: TGTGCCAGTAGTAACGAGCCCAGCGAGCAGTTCTTC. Translated: CASSNEPSEQFF.

In its sample, this clonotype was seen many times. The chain joins TRBV20-1 to TRBJ2-6; D is ambiguous. Germline-derived CDR1 and CDR2 are DFQATT and SNEGSKA (reference sequence). This CDR3 region has 12 residues. V was shortened by 6 bases and J by 4 bases, with 7 bases between the two germline ends. CDR3 in amino acids: CSANPGANVLTF. The DNA of the CDR3 is TGCAGTGCCAATCCCGGGGCCAACGTCCTGACTTTC.

The J gene is TRBJ2-3, the V gene TRBV12-3 or TRBV12-4; D is unclear. V was trimmed by 2 bases and J by 2 bases, leaving 8 bases between them. The length of the CDR3 is 14 residues. The CDR3 region is CASSLKAYTDTQYF. CDR3 DNA: TGTGCCAGCAGTTTAAAGGCTTACACAGATACGCAGTATTTT.

This clonotype was detected a few times. The V call is TRBV20-1, the J call TRBJ1-4; no clear D gene. Germline assignment: CDR1 DFQATT and CDR2 SNEGSKA (reference sequence). CDR3 length: 14 residues. Trimming took 5 bases from V and 7 from J, leaving 17 bases between them. The CDR3 bases are TGCAGTGCTCGCCGCGCGGCAGGCGGTGAAAAACTGTTTTTT. It yields the protein CSARRAAGGEKLFF.

The table lists this clonotype with many counts. The chain employs TRBV7-3 and TRBJ2-1; D gene uncertain. Germline CDR1 SGHTA, CDR2 FQGTGA. Between the trimmed V and J ends, which lost 2 bases and 5 bases, there was a span of 10 bases. The length of the CDR3 is 14 residues. In DNA form, the CDR3 reads TGTGCCAGCAGCTTAGTGGGATTGAACAATGAGCAGTTCTTC. The encoded protein is CASSLVGLNNEQFF.

Only a few counts were recorded for this clonotype. V and J are TRBV6-2 or TRBV6-3 and TRBJ1-5; D gene unclear. The V end was cut by 10 bases, the J end by 2 bases, with 21 bases between. CDR1 and CDR2 (germline): MNHEY, SVGEGT. The CDR3 covers 16 residues. The CDR3 nucleotides read TGTGCCACGCAAAGACTGGCCGCTAAGCGCAATCAGCCCCAGCATTTT. As protein: CATQRLAAKRNQPQHF.

This clonotype came up a few times. The CDR3 coding sequence is TGTGCCATCAGCCAAATAGGAGGAGGGCCCGCTTCGAACACTGAAGCTTTCTTT. It encodes CAISQIGGGPASNTEAFF. The gene calls are TRBV10-3 and TRBJ1-1; D is ambiguous. Germline V gene data show CDR1 as ENHRY and CDR2 as SYGVKD. V lost 6 bases and J 1 base, leaving 24 bases between the germline ends. The CDR3 consists of 18 residues.

This clonotype appeared many times. V usage is TRBV20-1 and J usage is TRBJ2-7, with TRBD1 matching 8 bases. Germline CDR1 is DFQATT and CDR2 is SNEGSKA (reference sequence). The junction had 0 bases not matched to a gene; V was cut back by 1 base and J by 1 base. The CDR3 has 13 residues. CDR3 DNA: TGCAGTGCTAGAGGGACAGGGTCCTACGAGCAGTACGTC. As protein: CSARGTGSYEQYV.

This clonotype has ten or more counts. The rearrangement uses TRBV6-2 or TRBV6-3 and TRBJ2-1; D unresolved. The CDR3 extends over 17 amino acids. V lost 4 bases, J lost 4 bases, and 20 bases lay in between. Germline CDR1 and CDR2: MNHEY and SVGEGT. CDR3 in amino acids: CASSSPIGPAPYNEQFF. For the CDR3, the DNA is TGTGCCAGCAGTTCGCCAATAGGGCCGGCTCCTTACAATGAGCAGTTCTTC.

This sequence joins TRBV6-2 or TRBV6-3 and TRBJ2-1; 9 bases line up with TRBD2. V was pared by 2 bases and J by 7 bases, with 3 bases of the junction left unmatched. Germline CDR1 and CDR2: MNHEY and SVGEGT. CDR3 size: 14 residues. CDR3 DNA: TGTGCCAGCAGTTACGCGGGGGGGCGTAATGAGCAGTTCTTC. Amino acids: CASSYAGGRNEQFF.

This clonotype was counted many times. Here the CDR3 DNA reads TGTGCCAGCAGCTTGGTTGGCACAGATACGCAGTATTTT. It encodes CASSLVGTDTQYF. This chain uses TRBV5-5 with TRBJ2-3; D not resolved. The CDR3 contains 13 residues. Germline V gene sequence: CDR1 SGHKS, CDR2 YYEKEE (reference sequence). V lost 0 bases to trimming and J lost 1 base, with 3 bases between them.

On this clonotype itself: A read error is possible here, since a much larger clone lies one base away. The chain links TRBV6-5 to TRBJ1-2, with D uncertain. CDR1 and CDR2 (germline): MNHEY, SVGAGI. The CDR3 is made up of 15 amino acids. Written as DNA, the CDR3 is TGTGCCAGCAGTTATTGGGCCCAGGAACTCTATGGCTACAGCTTC. Its translation is CASSYWAQELYGYSF.

V usage is TRBV12-3 or TRBV12-4 and J usage is TRBJ1-5; D is undetermined. The CDR3 spans 14 residues. The V and J ends lost 3 bases and 3 bases respectively, with 9 bases between them. The CDR3 sequence: CASSFEQLNQPQHF. The CDR3 nucleotides are TGTGCCAGCAGTTTCGAGCAGCTCAATCAGCCCCAGCATTTT.